These T cell receptor beta chains were read from a single sample in a study of vaccination and CD4 T cells after COVID-19. What these receptors recognize is not known. TCRdb analysed the PCR reads with MiXCR anew, one entry per CDR3 protein. Of approximately 6,700 distinct CDR3 sequences listed, about 50% are singletons. Sequenced: CD4+ T cells from blood, cultured in vitro. The receptor set was obtained from a human donor in good health. Each CDR3 is given with its conserved first and last residue. Each record gives: V gene, clone size, J gene, D gene, CDR3 DNA, CDR3 protein. D genes are given only for firm matches. Only part of the rows carry a size: once, few, many, or a class if the clone is expanded.

TRBV30,-,TRBJ2-5,-,TGTGCCTGGAGTCCTCAAGAGACCCAGTACTTC,CAWSPQETQYF
TRBV10-3,-,TRBJ1-2,TRBD1,TGTGCCATCAGCTCCGACAGGGGCGATAACTATGGCTACACCTTC,CAISSDRGDNYGYTF
TRBV24-1,few,TRBJ2-5,-,TGTGCCACCAGTGATTACCGGGACACACATAGACAAGAGACCCAGTACTTC,CATSDYRDTHRQETQYF
TRBV20-1,-,TRBJ2-5,-,TGCAGTGGGTTGGGGACCGAGACCCAGTACTTC,CSGLGTETQYF
TRBV7-6,-,TRBJ2-1,-,TGTGCCAGCAGCTTTTTGGGTGAGCAGTTCTTC,CASSFLGEQFF
TRBV11-3,-,TRBJ2-1,-,TGTGCCAGCAGCTCCTCCCTAGTAGACAATGAGCAGTTCTTC,CASSSSLVDNEQFF
TRBV5-7,-,TRBJ1-1,-,TGTGCCAGCAGCTTTGTACCGAACACTGAAGCTTTCTTT,CASSFVPNTEAFF
TRBV2,-,TRBJ2-2,-,TGTGCCAGCGGGGGGGCCCTGGGTGGGGAGCTGTTTTTT,CASGGALGGELFF
TRBV7-6,-,TRBJ2-5,TRBD2,TGTGCCAGCAGCCTGACTAGCGGGGGGATCCAAGAGACCCAGTACTTC,CASSLTSGGIQETQYF
TRBV11-3,-,TRBJ2-7,-,TGTGCCAGCGGACTACAGGGGATTCTCTACGAGCAGTACTTC,CASGLQGILYEQYF
TRBV29-1,once,TRBJ2-1,-,TGCAGCGTTGAAGTCTACAATGAGCAGTTCTTC,CSVEVYNEQFF
TRBV6-5,few,TRBJ1-5,-,TGTGCCAGCAGTTACACAAGACCCTATAGCAATCAGCCCCAGCATTTT,CASSYTRPYSNQPQHF
TRBV6-2/TRBV6-3,few,TRBJ2-6,-,TGTGCCAGCAGCAGACACAGGGACTCTGGGGCCAACGTCCTGACTTTC,CASSRHRDSGANVLTF
TRBV18,-,TRBJ1-1,-,TGTGCCAGCTCACCAAGGCAGAACACTGAAGCTTTCTTT,CASSPRQNTEAFF
TRBV6-1,-,TRBJ1-2,-,TGTGCCAGCAGTACAAGGTTGGAGAACTATGGCTACACCTTC,CASSTRLENYGYTF
TRBV27,few,TRBJ1-5,-,TGTGCCAGCAGTTCAGGGGTCAGTCAGCCCCAGCATTTT,CASSSGVSQPQHF
TRBV6-4,-,TRBJ1-1,-,TGTGCCAGCAGTGACCGGGACTTCAAAAGGGGGGCTTTCTTT,CASSDRDFKRGAFF
TRBV12-3/TRBV12-4,-,TRBJ1-2,-,TGTGCCAGCAGTCGACAGTATGGCTACACCTTC,CASSRQYGYTF
TRBV10-3,few,TRBJ2-7,-,TGTGCCATCCTCCCGGAGGGCTCTACCTACGAGCAGTACTTC,CAILPEGSTYEQYF
TRBV6-5,few,TRBJ1-2,TRBD1,TGTGCCAGCAGTTACGGGACAGAGACTAAGGACTATGGCTACACCTTC,CASSYGTETKDYGYTF
TRBV12-3/TRBV12-4,-,TRBJ1-2,-,TGTGCCAGCAGTTATGCAGGGAACTATGGCTACACCTTC,CASSYAGNYGYTF
TRBV7-9,few,TRBJ1-2,-,TGTGCCAGCAGCTTATCGGGGGGTAGGGATGGCTACACCTTC,CASSLSGGRDGYTF